The clone carrying this TCR beta chain was detected many times. V lost 7 bases and J 0 bases, leaving 12 bases between the germline ends. Germline V CDR1 and CDR2: MDHEN, SYDVKM. CDR3 length equals 15 residues. These data originate in a study of neurological immune-mediated disorders. TCRdb recomputed calls from the 5' RACE reads with MiXCR, one row per CDR3 protein. The sample yields some 47,000 distinct CDR3 sequences, about 6% seen once. The sample comprised CD4+ T cells from blood. This clonotype originated in a woman between 35 and 50 years old in good health. This chain links TRBV28 with TRBJ2-2; tentatively, D is TRBD2 (6 bases). Here the CDR3 DNA reads TGTGCCAGCAACGGGGGAGGTACGAACACCGGGGAGCTGTTTTTT. Translation: CASNGGGTNTGELFF.